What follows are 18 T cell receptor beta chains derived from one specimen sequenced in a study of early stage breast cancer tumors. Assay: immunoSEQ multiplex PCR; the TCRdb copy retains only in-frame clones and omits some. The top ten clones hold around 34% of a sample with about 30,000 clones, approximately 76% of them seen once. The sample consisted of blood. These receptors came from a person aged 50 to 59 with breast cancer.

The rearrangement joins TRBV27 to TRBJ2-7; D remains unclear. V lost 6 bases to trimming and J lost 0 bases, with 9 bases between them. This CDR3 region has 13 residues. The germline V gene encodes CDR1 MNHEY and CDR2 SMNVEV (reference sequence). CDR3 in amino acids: CASRPLSSYEQYF. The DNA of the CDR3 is TGTGCCAGCAGGCCCCTCAGCTCCTACGAGCAGTACTTC.

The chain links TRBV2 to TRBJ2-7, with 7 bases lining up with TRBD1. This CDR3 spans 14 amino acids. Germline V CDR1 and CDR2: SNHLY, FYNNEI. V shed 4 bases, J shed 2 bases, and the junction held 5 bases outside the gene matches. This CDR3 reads CASSGQGRTYEQYF. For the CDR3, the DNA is TGTGCCAGCAGTGGACAGGGAAGAACCTACGAGCAGTACTTC.

The CDR3 spells CAYGGGGETQYF. CDR3 bases: TGTGCCTACGGCGGAGGGGGAGAGACCCAGTACTTC. The rearrangement links TRBV7-9 to TRBJ2-5; tentatively, D is TRBD1 or TRBD2 (6 bases each). V shed 11 bases and J shed 4 bases, with 14 bases lying between them. Germline loops: CDR1 SEHNR, CDR2 FQNEAQ (reference sequence). The length of the CDR3 is 12 residues.

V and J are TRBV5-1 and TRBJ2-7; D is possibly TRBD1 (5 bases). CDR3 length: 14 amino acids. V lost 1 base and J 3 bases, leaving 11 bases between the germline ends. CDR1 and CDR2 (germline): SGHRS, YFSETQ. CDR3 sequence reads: CASSLIQGSYEQYF. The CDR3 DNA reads TGCGCCAGCAGCTTGATTCAGGGTAGCTACGAGCAGTACTTC.

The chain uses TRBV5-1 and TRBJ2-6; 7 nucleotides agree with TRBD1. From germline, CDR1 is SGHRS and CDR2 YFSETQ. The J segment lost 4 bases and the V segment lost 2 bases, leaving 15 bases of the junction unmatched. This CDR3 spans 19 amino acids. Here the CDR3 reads CASSFLARQGPGGANVLTF. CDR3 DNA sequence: TGCGCCAGCAGCTTCTTAGCCCGACAGGGACCGGGGGGGGCCAACGTCCTGACTTTC.

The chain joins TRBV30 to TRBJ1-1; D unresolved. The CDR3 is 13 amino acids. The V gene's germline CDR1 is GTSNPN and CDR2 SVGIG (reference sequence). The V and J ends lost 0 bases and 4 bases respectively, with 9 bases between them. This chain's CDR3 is CAWSVGEGTEAFF. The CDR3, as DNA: TGTGCCTGGAGTGTCGGGGAGGGCACTGAAGCTTTCTTT.

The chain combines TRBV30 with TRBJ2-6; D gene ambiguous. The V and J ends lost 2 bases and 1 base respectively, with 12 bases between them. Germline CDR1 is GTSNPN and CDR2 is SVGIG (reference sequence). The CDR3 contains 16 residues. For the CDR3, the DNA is TGTGCCTGGAGTACTCGGGCGCCATCTGGGGCCAACGTCCTGACTTTC. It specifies CAWSTRAPSGANVLTF.

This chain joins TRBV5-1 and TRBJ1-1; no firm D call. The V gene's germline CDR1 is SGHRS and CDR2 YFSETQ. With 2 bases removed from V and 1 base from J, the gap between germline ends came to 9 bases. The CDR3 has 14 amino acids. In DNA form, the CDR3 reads TGCGCCAGCAGCTTCGGAGGAGAGAACACTGAAGCTTTCTTT. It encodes CASSFGGENTEAFF.

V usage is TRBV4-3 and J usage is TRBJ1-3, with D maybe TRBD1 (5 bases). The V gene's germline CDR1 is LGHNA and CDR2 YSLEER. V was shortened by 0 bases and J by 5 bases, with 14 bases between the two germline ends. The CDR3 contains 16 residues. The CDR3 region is CASSQEPGTGRNTIYF. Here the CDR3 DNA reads TGCGCCAGCAGCCAAGAGCCCGGGACGGGAAGAAACACCATATATTTT.

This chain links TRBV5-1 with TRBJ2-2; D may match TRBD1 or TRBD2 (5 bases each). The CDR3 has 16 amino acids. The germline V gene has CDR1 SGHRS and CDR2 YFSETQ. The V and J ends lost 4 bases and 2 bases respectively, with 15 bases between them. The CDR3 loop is CASSQRPGSNTGELFF. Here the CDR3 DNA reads TGCGCCAGCAGCCAGCGCCCAGGGAGCAACACCGGGGAGCTGTTTTTT. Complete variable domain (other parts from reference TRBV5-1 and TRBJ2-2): KAGVTQTPRYLIKTRGQQVTLSCSPISGHRSVSWYQQTPGQGLQFLFEYFSETQRNKGNFPGRFSGRQFSNSRSEMNVSTLELGDSALYLCASSQRPGSNTGELFFGEGSRLTVL.

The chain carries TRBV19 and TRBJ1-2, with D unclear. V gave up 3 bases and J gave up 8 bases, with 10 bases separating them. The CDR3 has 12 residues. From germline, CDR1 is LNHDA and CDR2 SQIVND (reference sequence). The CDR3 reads CASSIAPGGYTF. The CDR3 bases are TGTGCCAGTAGTATCGCCCCAGGCGGCTACACCTTC.

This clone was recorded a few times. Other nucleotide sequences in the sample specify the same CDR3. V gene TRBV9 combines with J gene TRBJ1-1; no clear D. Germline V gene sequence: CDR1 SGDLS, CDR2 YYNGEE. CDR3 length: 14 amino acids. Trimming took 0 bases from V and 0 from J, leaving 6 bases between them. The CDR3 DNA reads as TGTGCCAGCAGCGTAGAAGGGATGAACACTGAAGCTTTCTTT. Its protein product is CASSVEGMNTEAFF.

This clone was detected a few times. For the CDR3, the DNA is TGCGCCAGCAGCCAAGATTTCCTCAGGAGCTATGGCTACACCTTC. Its protein product is CASSQDFLRSYGYTF. The chain links TRBV4-1 to TRBJ1-2; D gene unclear. The germline gives CDR1 MGHRA, CDR2 YSYEKL. V lost 0 bases and J lost 4, with 12 bases in between. This CDR3 has 15 amino acids.

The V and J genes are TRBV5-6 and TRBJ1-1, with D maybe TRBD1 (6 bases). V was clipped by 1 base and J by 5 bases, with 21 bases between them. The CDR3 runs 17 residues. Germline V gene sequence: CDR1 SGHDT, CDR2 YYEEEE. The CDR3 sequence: CASSLIGAGQGRTEAFF. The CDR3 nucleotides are TGTGCCAGCAGCTTGATCGGTGCCGGGCAGGGGCGTACTGAAGCTTTCTTT.

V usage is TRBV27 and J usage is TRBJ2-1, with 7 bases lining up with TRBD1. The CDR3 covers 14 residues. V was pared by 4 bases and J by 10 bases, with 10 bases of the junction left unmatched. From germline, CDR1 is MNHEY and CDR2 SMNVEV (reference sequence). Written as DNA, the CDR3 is TGTGCCAGCAGTTCGACAGGGCCCCCCAACGAGCAGTTCTTC. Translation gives CASSSTGPPNEQFF.

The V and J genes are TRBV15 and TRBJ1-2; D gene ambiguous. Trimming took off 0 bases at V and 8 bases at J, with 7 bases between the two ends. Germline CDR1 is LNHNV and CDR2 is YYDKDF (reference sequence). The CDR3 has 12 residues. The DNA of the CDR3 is TGTGCCACCAGCAGAGATGAGGGCGGCTACACCTTC. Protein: CATSRDEGGYTF.

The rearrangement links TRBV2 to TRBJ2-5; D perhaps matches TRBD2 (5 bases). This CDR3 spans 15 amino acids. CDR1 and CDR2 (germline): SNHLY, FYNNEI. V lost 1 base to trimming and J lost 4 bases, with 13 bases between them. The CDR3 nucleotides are TGTGCCAGCAGTGAAGGGACGGGGATGGGAGAGACCCAGTACTTC. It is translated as CASSEGTGMGETQYF. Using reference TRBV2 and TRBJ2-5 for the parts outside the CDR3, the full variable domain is EPEVTQTPSHQVTQMGQEVILRCVPISNHLYFYWYRQILGQKVEFLVSFYNNEISEKSEIFDDQFSVERPDGSNFTLKIRSTKLEDSAMYFCASSEGTGMGETQYFGPGTRLLVL.

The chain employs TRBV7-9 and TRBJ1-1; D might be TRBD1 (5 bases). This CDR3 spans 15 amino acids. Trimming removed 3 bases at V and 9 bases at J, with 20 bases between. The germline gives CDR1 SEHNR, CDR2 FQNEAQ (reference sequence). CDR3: CASSFGRVLNEKAFF. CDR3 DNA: TGTGCCAGCAGCTTTGGCAGGGTGCTTAATGAAAAAGCTTTCTTT.